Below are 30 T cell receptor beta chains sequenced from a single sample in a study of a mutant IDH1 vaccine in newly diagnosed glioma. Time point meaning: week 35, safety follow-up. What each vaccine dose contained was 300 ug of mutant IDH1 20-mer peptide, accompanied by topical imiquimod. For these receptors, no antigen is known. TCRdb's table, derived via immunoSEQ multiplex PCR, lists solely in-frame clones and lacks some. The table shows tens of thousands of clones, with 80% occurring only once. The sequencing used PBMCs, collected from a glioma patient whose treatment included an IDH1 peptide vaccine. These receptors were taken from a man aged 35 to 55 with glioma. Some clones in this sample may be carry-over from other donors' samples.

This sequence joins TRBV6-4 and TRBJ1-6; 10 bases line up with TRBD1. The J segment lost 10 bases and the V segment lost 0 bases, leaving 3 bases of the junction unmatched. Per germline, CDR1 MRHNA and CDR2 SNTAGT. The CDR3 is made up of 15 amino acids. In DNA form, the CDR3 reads TGTGCCAGCAGTGACTCCGGGACAGGGGAATCACCCCTCCACTTT. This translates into CASSDSGTGESPLHF.

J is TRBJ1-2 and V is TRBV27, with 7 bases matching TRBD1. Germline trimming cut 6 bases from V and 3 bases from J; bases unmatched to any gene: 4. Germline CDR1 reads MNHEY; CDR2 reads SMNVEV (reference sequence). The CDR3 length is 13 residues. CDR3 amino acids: CASRTGTDYGYTF. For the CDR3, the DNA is TGTGCCAGCAGAACCGGGACAGACTATGGCTACACCTTC.

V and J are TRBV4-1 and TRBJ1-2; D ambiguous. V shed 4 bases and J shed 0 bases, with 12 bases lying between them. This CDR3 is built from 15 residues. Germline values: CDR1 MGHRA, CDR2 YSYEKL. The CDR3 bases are TGCGCCAGCAGCCGCCCGGACGTAGCTAACTATGGCTACACCTTC. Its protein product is CASSRPDVANYGYTF.

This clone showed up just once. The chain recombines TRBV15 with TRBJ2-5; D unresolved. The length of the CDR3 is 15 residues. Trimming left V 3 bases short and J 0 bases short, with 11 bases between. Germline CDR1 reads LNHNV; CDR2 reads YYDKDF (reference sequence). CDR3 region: CATSSRPEYQETQYF. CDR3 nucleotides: TGTGCCACCAGCAGCAGGCCGGAGTACCAAGAGACCCAGTACTTC.

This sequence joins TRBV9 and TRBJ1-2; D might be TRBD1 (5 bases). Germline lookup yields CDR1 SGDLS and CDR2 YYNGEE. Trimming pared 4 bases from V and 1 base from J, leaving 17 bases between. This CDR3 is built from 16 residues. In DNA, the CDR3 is TGTGCCAGCAGCCCCCGCGGGGGGTCGAATAACTATGGCTACACCTTC. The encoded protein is CASSPRGGSNNYGYTF.

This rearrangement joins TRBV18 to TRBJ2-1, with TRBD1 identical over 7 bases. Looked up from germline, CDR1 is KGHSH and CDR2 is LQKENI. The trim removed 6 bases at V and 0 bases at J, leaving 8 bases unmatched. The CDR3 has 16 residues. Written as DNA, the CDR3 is TGTGCCAGCTCCACCGGACAGGCTAGCTCCTACAATGAGCAGTTCTTC. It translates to CASSTGQASSYNEQFF.

The CDR3 sequence: CASSGLSGGTDTQYF. In DNA form, the CDR3 reads TGTGCCAGCAGTGGCCTTAGCGGGGGCACAGATACGCAGTATTTT. The rearrangement links TRBV2 to TRBJ2-3; TRBD2 aligns across 8 bases. Germline CDR1 reads SNHLY; CDR2 reads FYNNEI. Germline trimming cut 4 bases from V and 1 base from J; bases unmatched to any gene: 4. The length of the CDR3 is 15 residues.

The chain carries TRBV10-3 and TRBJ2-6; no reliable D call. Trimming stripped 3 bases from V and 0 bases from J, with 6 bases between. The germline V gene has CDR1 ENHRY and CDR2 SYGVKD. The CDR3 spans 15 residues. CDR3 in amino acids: CAISELSSGANVLTF. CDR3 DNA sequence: TGTGCCATCAGTGAACTGAGCTCTGGGGCCAACGTCCTGACTTTC.

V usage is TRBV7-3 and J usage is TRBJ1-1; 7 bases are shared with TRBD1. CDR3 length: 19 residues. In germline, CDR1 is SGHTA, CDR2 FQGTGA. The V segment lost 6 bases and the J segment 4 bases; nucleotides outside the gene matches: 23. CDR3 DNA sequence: TGTGCCAGCAGTTTACCGTCGAGTGGGACAGAGTCGCGAGGCACTGAAGCTTTCTTT. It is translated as CASSLPSSGTESRGTEAFF.

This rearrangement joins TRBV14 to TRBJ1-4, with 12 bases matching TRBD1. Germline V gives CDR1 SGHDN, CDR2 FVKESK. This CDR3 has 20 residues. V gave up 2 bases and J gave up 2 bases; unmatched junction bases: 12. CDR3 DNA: TGTGCCAGCAGCCAATACCTCCGGGACAGGGGGCTAGATACTAATGAAAAACTGTTTTTT. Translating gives CASSQYLRDRGLDTNEKLFF.

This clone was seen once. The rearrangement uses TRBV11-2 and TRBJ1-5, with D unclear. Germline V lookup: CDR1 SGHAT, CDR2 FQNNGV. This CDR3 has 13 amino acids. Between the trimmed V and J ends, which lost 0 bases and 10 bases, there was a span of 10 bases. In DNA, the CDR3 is TGTGCCAGCAGCTTAGATCTATCGCGTCCCCAGCATTTT. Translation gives CASSLDLSRPQHF. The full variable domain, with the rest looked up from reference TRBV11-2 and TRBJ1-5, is EAGVAQSPRYKIIEKRQSVAFWCNPISGHATLYWYQQILGQGPKLLIQFQNNGVVDDSQLPKDRFSAERLKGVDSTLKIQPAKLEDSAVYLCASSLDLSRPQHFGDGTRLSIL.

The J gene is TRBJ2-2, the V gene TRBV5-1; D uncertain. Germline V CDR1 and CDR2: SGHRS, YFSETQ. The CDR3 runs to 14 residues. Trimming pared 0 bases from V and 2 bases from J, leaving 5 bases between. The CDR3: CASSLVLNTGELFF. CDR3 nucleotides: TGCGCCAGCAGCTTGGTGCTAAACACCGGGGAGCTGTTTTTT. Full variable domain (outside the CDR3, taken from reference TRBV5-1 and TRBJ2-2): KAGVTQTPRYLIKTRGQQVTLSCSPISGHRSVSWYQQTPGQGLQFLFEYFSETQRNKGNFPGRFSGRQFSNSRSEMNVSTLELGDSALYLCASSLVLNTGELFFGEGSRLTVL.

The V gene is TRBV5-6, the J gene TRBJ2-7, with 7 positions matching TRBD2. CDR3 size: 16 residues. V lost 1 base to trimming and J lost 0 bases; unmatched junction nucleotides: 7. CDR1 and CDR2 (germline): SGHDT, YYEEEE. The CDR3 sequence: CASSLREGQGSYEQYF. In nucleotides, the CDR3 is TGTGCCAGCAGCTTGAGGGAGGGGCAGGGCTCCTACGAGCAGTACTTC.

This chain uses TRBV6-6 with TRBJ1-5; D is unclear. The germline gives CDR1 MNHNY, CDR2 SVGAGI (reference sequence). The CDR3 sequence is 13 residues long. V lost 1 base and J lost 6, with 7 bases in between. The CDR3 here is CASSYFLGQPQHF. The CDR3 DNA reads TGTGCCAGCAGTTACTTTCTGGGTCAGCCCCAGCATTTT.

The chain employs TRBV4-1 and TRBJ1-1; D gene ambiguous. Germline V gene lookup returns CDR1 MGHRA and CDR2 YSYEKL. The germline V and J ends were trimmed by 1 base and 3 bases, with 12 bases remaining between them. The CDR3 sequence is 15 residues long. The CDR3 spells CASSQVFNWDTEAFF. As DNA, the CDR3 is TGCGCCAGCAGCCAAGTTTTCAACTGGGACACTGAAGCTTTCTTT.

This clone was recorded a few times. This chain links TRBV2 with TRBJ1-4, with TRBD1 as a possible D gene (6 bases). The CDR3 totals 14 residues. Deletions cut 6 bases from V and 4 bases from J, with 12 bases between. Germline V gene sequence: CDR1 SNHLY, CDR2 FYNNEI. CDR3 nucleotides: TGTGCCAGCAGCAAACAGGGCTATAATGAAAAACTGTTTTTT. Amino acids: CASSKQGYNEKLFF.

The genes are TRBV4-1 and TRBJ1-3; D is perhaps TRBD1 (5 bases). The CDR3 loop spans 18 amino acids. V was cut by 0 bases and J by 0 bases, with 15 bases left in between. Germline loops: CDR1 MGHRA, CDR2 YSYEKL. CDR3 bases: TGCGCCAGCAGCCAAGATCCGGGACGGACTTACTCTGGAAACACCATATATTTT. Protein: CASSQDPGRTYSGNTIYF.

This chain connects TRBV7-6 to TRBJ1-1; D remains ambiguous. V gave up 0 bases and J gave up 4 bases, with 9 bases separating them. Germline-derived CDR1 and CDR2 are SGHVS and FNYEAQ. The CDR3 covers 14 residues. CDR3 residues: CASSLAGPSTEAFF. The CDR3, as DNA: TGTGCCAGCAGCTTAGCCGGGCCCAGCACTGAAGCTTTCTTT.

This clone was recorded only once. CDR3 nucleotides: TGTGCCAGCTCTACGGCCGGGAGGACTAATGAGCAGTTCTTC. Protein sequence: CASSTAGRTNEQFF. V and J are TRBV14 and TRBJ2-1, with 7 positions matching TRBD2. CDR3 length: 14 residues. Germline V gene sequence: CDR1 SGHDN, CDR2 FVKESK. The trim removed 8 bases at V and 7 bases at J, leaving 11 bases unmatched.

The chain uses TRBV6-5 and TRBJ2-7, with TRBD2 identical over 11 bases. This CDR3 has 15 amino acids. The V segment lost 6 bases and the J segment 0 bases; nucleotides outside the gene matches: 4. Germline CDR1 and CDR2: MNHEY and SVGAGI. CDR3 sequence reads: CASRRLAGSSYEQYF. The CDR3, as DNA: TGTGCCAGCAGACGACTAGCGGGGTCCTCCTACGAGCAGTACTTC.

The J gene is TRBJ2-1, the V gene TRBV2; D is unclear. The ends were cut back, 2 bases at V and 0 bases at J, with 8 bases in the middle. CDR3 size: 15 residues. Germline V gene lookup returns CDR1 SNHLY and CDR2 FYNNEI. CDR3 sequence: CASSESGFSYNEQFF. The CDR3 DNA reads TGTGCCAGCAGTGAATCAGGCTTCTCCTACAATGAGCAGTTCTTC.

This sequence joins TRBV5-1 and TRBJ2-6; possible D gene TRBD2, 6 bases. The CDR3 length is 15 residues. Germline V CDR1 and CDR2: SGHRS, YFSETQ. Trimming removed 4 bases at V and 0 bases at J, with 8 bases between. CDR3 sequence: CASSPGVSGANVLTF. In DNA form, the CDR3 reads TGCGCCAGCAGCCCGGGGGTCTCTGGGGCCAACGTCCTGACTTTC. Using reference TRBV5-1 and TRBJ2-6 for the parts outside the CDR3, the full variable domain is KAGVTQTPRYLIKTRGQQVTLSCSPISGHRSVSWYQQTPGQGLQFLFEYFSETQRNKGNFPGRFSGRQFSNSRSEMNVSTLELGDSALYLCASSPGVSGANVLTFGAGSRLTVL.

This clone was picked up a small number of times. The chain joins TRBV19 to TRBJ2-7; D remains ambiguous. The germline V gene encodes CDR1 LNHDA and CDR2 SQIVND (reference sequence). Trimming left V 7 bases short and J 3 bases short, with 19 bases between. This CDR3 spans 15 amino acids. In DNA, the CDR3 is TGTGCCAGTACCCCCGGCATGGGTGGGTACTACGAGCAGTACTTC. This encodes CASTPGMGGYYEQYF.

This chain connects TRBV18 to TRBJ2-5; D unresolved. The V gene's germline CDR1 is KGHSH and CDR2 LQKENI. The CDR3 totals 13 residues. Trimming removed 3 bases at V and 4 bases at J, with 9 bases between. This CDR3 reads CASSPTEIETQYF. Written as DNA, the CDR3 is TGTGCCAGCTCACCGACCGAGATAGAGACCCAGTACTTC.

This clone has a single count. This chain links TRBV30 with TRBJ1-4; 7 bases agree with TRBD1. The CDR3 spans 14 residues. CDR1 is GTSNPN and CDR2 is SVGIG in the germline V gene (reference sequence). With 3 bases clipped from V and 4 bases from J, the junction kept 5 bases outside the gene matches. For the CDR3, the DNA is TGTGCCTGGAGAGGGGGGACAGATAATGAAAAACTGTTTTTT. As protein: CAWRGGTDNEKLFF.

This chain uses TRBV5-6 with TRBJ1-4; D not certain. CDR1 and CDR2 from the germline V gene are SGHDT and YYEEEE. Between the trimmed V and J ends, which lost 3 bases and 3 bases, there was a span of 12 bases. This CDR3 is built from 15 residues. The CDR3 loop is CASSSLLSPNEKLFF. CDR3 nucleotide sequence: TGTGCCAGCAGCTCCCTGCTGAGCCCTAATGAAAAACTGTTTTTT. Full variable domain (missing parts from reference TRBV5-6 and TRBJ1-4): DAGVTQSPTHLIKTRGQQVTLRCSPKSGHDTVSWYQQALGQGPQFIFQYYEEEERQRGNFPDRFSGHQFPNYSSELNVNALLLGDSALYLCASSSLLSPNEKLFFGSGTQLSVL.

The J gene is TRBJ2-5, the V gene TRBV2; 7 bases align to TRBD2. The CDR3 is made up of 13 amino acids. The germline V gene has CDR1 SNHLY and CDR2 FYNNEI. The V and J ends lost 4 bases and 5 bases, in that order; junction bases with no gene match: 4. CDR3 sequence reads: CASSVGEGETQYF. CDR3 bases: TGTGCCAGCAGTGTGGGGGAGGGGGAGACCCAGTACTTC. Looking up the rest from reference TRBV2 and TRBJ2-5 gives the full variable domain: EPEVTQTPSHQVTQMGQEVILRCVPISNHLYFYWYRQILGQKVEFLVSFYNNEISEKSEIFDDQFSVERPDGSNFTLKIRSTKLEDSAMYFCASSVGEGETQYFGPGTRLLVL.

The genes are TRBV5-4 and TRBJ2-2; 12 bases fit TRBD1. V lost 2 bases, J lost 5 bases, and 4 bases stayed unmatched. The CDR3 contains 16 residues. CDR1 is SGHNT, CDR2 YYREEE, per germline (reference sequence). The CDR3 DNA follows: TGTGCCAGCAGCTTATTGGGACAGGGGGCGACCGGGGAGCTGTTTTTT. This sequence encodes CASSLLGQGATGELFF.

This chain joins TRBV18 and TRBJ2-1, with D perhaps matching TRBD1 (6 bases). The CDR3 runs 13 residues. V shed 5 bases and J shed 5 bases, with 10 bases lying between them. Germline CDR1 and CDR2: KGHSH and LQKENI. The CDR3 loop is CASSVGANNEQFF. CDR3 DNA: TGTGCCAGCTCAGTGGGGGCGAACAATGAGCAGTTCTTC.

The CDR3 nucleotides are TGTGCCATCAGTGAGTCGATCCAGGGACAGAGCAATCAGCCCCAGCATTTT. Protein: CAISESIQGQSNQPQHF. This chain links TRBV10-3 with TRBJ1-5; 7 bases align to TRBD1. Germline assignment: CDR1 ENHRY and CDR2 SYGVKD. The V segment lost 0 bases and the J segment 1 base; nucleotides outside the gene matches: 6. CDR3 length: 17 residues.